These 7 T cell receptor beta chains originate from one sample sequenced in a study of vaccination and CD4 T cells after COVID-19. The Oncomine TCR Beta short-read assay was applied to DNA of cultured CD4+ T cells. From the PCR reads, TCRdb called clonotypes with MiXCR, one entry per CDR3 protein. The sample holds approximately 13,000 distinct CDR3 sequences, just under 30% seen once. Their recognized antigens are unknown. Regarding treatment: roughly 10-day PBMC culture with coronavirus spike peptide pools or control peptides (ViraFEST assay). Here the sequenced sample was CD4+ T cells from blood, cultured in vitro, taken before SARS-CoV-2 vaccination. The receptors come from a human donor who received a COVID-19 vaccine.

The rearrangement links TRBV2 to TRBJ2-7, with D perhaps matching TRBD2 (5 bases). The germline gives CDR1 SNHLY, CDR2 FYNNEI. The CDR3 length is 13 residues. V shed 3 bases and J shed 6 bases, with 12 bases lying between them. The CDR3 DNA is TGTGCCAGCAGTGAGAGGAGAGGGAGCGAGCAGTACTTC. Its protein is CASSERRGSEQYF.

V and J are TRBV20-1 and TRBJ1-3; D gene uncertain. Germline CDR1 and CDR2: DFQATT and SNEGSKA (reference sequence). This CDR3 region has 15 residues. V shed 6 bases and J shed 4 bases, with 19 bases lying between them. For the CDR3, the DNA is TGCAGTGCCGTTTCGAGGGAGGCGAGAGGAAACACCATATATTTT. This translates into CSAVSREARGNTIYF.

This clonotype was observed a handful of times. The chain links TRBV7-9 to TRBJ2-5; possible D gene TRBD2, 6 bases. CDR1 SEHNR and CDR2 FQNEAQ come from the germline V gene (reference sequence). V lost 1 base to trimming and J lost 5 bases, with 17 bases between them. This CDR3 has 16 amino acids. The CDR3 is CASSLGSAGRAETQYF. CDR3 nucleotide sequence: TGTGCCAGCAGCTTAGGCTCCGCGGGGCGAGCTGAGACCCAGTACTTC.

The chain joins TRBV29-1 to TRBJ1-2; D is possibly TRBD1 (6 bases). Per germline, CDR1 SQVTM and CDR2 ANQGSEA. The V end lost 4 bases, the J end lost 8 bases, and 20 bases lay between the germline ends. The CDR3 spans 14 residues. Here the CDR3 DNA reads TGCAGCGTTGCCGCACAGGGAGGATCTAGCGGCTACACCTTC. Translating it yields CSVAAQGGSSGYTF.

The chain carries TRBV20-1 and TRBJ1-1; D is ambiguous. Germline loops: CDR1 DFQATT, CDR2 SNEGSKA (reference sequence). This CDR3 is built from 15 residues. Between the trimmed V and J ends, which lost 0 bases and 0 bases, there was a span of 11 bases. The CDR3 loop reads CSARDVGRLNTEAFF. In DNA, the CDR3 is TGCAGTGCTAGAGATGTCGGCAGGTTGAACACTGAAGCTTTCTTT.

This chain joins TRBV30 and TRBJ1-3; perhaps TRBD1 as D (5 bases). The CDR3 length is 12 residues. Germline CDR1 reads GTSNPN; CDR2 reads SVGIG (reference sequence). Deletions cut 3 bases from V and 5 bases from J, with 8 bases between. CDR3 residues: CAWRTGRNTIYF. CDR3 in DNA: TGTGCCTGGAGAACAGGTAGAAACACCATATATTTT.

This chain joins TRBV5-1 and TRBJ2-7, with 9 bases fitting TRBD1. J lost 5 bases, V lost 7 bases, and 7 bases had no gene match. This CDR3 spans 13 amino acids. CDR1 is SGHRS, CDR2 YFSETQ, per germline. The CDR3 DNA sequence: TGCGCCAGCGGAAGGGACAGGGCCGACGAGCAGTACTTC. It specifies CASGRDRADEQYF.